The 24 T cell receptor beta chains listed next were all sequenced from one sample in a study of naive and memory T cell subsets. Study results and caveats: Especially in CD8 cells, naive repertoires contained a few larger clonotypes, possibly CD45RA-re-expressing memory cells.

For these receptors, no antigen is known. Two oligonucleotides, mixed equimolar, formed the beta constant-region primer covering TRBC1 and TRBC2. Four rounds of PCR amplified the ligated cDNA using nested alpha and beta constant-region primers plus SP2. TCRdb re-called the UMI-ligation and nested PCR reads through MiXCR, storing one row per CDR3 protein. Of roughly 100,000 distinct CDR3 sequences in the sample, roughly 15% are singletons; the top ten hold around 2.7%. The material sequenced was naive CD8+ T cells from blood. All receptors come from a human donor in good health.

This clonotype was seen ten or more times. As DNA, the CDR3 is TGTGCCAGCAGCCAAACTTGGGACAGCAACAATCAGCCCCAGCATTTT. Protein: CASSQTWDSNNQPQHF. The rearrangement links TRBV4-2 to TRBJ1-5; TRBD1 matches at 7 bases. V lost 2 bases and J lost 3; bases outside the gene matches: 7. This CDR3 region has 16 residues. The germline V gene has CDR1 LGHNA and CDR2 YNFKEQ.

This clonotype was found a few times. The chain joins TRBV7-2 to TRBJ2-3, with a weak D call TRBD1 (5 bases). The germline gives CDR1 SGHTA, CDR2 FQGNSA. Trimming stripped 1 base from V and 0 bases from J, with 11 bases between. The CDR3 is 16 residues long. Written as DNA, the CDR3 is TGTGCCAGCAGCTTAGAACAGGACCTTAGCACAGATACGCAGTATTTT. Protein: CASSLEQDLSTDTQYF.

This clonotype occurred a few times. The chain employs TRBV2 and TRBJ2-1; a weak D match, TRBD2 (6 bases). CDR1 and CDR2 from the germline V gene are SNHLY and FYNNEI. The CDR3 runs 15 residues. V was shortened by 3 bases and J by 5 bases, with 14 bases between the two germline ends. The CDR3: CASSERAGIHNEQFF. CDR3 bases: TGTGCCAGCAGTGAGCGGGCGGGGATTCACAATGAGCAGTTCTTC.

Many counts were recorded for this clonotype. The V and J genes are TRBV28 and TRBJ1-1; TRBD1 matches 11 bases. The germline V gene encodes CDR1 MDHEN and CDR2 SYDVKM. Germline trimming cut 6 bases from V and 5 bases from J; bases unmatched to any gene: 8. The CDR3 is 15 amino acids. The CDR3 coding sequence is TGTGCCAGCAGCTCGGGACAGGGGGAAGATACTGAAGCTTTCTTT. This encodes CASSSGQGEDTEAFF.

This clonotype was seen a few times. Here the CDR3 reads CASSFSVLEGAFF. The CDR3 DNA sequence: TGTGCCAGCAGTTTCTCAGTTCTCGAGGGGGCTTTCTTT. This chain links TRBV12-3 or TRBV12-4 with TRBJ1-1; tentative D call: TRBD1 (5 bases). The CDR3 has 13 residues. V was clipped by 3 bases and J by 11 bases, with 16 bases between them.

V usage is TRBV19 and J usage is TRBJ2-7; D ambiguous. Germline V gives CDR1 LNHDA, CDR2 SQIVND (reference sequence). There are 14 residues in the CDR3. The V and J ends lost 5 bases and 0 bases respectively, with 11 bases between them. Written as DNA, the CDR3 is TGTGCCAGTAGTTCGCTGGACGTCTCCTACGAGCAGTACTTC. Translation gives CASSSLDVSYEQYF.

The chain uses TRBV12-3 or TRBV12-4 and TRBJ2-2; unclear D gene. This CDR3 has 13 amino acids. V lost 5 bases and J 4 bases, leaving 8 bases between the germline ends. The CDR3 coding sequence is TGTGCCAGCAGTCCCAGTACCACCGGGGAGCTGTTTTTT. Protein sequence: CASSPSTTGELFF.

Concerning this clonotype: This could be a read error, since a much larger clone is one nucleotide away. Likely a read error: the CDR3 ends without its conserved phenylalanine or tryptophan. CDR3 DNA: TGTGCCACCAGTGATCCGGGGGAGACCCAGTACCTC. Its protein product is CATSDPGETQYL. The chain employs TRBV24-1 and TRBJ2-5; a possible D gene is TRBD2 (5 bases). Trimming removed 3 bases at V and 5 bases at J, with 6 bases between. The CDR3 contains 12 residues. Germline lookup yields CDR1 KGHDR and CDR2 SFDVKD.

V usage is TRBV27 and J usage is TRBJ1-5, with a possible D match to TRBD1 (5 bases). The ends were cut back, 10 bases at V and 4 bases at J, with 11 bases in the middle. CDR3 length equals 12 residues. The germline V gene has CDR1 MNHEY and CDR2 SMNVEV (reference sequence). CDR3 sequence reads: CATGPGNQPQHF. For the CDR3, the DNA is TGTGCCACGGGGCCAGGAAATCAGCCCCAGCATTTT.

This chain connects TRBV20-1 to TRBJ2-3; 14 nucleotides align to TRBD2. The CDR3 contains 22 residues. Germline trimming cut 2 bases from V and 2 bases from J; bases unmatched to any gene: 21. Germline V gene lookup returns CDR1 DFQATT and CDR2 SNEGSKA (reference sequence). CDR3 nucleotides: TGCAGTGCTAGAATCCCGGGACTAGCGGGAGAGAGAGGCAGTTGGACCACAGATACGCAGTATTTT. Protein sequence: CSARIPGLAGERGSWTTDTQYF.

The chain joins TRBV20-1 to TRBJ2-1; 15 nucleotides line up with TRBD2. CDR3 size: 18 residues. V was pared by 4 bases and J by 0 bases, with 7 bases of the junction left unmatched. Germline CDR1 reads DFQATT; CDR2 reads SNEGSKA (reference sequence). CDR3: CSAIGLAGGDFSYNEQFF. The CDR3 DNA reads TGCAGTGCTATTGGACTAGCGGGAGGGGACTTCTCCTACAATGAGCAGTTCTTC.

Here the CDR3 reads CASTSHPYGYTF. CDR3 coding DNA: TGTGCCTCCACCAGCCACCCCTATGGCTACACCTTC. The chain couples TRBV7-2 to TRBJ1-2; D gene unclear. Germline CDR1 is SGHTA and CDR2 is FQGNSA. The CDR3 runs to 12 residues. Trimming pared 11 bases from V and 4 bases from J, leaving 14 bases between.

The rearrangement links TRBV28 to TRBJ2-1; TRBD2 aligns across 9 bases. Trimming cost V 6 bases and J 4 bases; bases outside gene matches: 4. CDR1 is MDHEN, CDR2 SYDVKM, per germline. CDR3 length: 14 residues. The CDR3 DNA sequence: TGTGCCAGCAGCGGACTAGCGAGTTACAATGAGCAGTTCTTC. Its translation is CASSGLASYNEQFF. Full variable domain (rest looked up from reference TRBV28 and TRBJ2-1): DVKVTQSSRYLVKRTGEKVFLECVQDMDHENMFWYRQDPGLGLRLIYFSYDVKMKEKGDIPEGYSVSREKKERFSLILESASTNQTSMYLCASSGLASYNEQFFGPGTRLTVL.

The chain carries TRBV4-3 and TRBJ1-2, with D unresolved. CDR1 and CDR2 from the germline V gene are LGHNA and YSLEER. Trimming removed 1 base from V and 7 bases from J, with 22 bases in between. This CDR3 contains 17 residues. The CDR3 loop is CASSQVLSGQPESGYTF. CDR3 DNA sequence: TGCGCCAGCAGCCAAGTGCTCTCCGGTCAACCGGAGAGTGGCTACACCTTC.

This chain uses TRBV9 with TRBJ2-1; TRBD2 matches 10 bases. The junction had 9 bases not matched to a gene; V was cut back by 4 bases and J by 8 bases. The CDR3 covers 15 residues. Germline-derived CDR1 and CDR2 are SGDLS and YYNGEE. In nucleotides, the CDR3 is TGTGCCAGCAGCAAAGATAGCGGGGGGCGGTATGAGCAGTTCTTC. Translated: CASSKDSGGRYEQFF.

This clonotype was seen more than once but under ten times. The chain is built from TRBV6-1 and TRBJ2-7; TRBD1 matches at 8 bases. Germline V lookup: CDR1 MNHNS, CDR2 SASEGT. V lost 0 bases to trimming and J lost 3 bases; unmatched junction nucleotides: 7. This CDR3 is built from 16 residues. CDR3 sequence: CASSEAVTGDYYEQYF. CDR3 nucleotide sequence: TGTGCCAGCAGTGAAGCGGTGACAGGGGATTACTACGAGCAGTACTTC.

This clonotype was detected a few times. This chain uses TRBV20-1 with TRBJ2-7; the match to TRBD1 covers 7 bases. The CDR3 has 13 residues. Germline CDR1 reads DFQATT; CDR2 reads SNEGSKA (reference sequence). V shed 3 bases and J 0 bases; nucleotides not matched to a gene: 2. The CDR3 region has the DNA TGCAGTGCTAGGGGACAGTTCTCCTACGAGCAGTACTTC. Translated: CSARGQFSYEQYF.

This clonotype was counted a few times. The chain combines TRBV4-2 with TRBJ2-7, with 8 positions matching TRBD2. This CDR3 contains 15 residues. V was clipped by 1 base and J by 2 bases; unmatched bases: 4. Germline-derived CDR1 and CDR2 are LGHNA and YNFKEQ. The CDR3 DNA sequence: TGTGCCAGCAGCCAAGGGTTAGCGGGGACCTACGAGCAGTACTTC. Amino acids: CASSQGLAGTYEQYF.

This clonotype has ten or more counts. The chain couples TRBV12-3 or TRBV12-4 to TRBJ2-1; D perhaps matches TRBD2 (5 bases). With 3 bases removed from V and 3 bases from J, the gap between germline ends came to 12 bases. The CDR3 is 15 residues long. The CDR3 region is CASSLGGRLYNEQFF. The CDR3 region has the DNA TGTGCCAGCAGTTTGGGCGGGCGTCTCTACAATGAGCAGTTCTTC.

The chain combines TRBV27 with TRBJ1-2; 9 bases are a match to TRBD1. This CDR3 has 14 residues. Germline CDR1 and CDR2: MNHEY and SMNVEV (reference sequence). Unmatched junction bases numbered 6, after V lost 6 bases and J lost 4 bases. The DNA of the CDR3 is TGTGCCAGCAGGGGGACAGGGTTGACCTATGGCTACACCTTC. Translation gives CASRGTGLTYGYTF.

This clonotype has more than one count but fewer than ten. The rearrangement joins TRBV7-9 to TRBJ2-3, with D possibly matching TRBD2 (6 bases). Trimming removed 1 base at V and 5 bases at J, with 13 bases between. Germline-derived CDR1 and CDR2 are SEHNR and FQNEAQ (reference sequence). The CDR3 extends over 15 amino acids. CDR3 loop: CASSLVPGEVDTQYF. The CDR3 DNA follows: TGTGCCAGCAGCTTAGTCCCGGGAGAGGTAGATACGCAGTATTTT.

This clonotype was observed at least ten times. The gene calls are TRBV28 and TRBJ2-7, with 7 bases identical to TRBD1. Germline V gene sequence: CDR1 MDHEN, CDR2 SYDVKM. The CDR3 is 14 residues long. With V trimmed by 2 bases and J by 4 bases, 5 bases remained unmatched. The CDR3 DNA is TGTGCCAGCAGTTTACTACAGGGGAAGTACGAGCAGTACTTC. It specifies CASSLLQGKYEQYF.

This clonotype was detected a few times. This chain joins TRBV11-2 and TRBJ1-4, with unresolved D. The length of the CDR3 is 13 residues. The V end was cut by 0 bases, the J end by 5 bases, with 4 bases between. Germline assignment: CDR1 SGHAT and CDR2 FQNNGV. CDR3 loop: CASSLEGNEKLFF. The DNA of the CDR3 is TGTGCCAGCAGCTTAGAGGGGAATGAAAAACTGTTTTTT.

CDR3 amino acids: CASSEVASYNEQFF. The DNA for the CDR3 is TGTGCCAGCAGCGAGGTCGCTTCCTACAATGAGCAGTTCTTC. The chain has TRBV21-1 and TRBJ2-1. TRBV21-1 is a pseudogene locus. This CDR3 is built from 14 residues.